This TCR beta chain was sequenced during a study of beta chain features in type 1 diabetes. Expressed TCRB transcripts were sequenced, since all the RNA that had been isolated was reverse transcribed. Samples of naive, central memory and regulatory T cells yielded a mean of approximately 3.7 million reads. Data came from immunoSEQ multiplex PCR; TCRdb stores just in-frame clones and leaves some out. The data show hundreds of thousands of clones, roughly 14% seen once. Study results and caveats: Type 1 diabetes patients showed fewer insertions and more deletions at VDJ junctions. In cDNA sequencing, cells with high TCR expression could be over-represented.

This clone was counted a few times. Its antigen remains unidentified. Source material: naive CD4+ T cells from blood. The sequence was collected from a woman aged 40 to 49 in good health.

The CDR3 nucleotides read TGTGCCAGCAGCTTAGCTCCAGGGGAGGATACGCAGTATTTT. As protein: CASSLAPGEDTQYF. The chain combines TRBV7-9 with TRBJ2-3, with a possible D match to TRBD1 (6 bases). V dropped 0 bases and J dropped 6 bases, with 10 bases sitting between them. Germline V gene lookup returns CDR1 SEHNR and CDR2 FQNEAQ (reference sequence). The CDR3 is 14 residues long.